The 14 T cell receptor beta chains reported below all come from one sample, sequenced in a study of blood T cells in healthy people across ages. Sample-barcoded 5' priming and a J-beta primer mix drove a second PCR of about 6 to 12 cycles. TCRdb independently ran MiXCR on the 5' RACE reads; one entry per CDR3 protein. The table records about a million distinct CDR3 sequences, 51% of them present only once. Sequencing was done on a sample of blood. These receptors were obtained from a woman aged 55-69 years in good health.

This clonotype was found a few times. The rearrangement uses TRBV6-5 and TRBJ2-3, with 7 bases that match TRBD2. This CDR3 comprises 12 residues. Germline assignment: CDR1 MNHEY and CDR2 SVGAGI. The junction had 2 bases not matched to a gene; V was cut back by 7 bases and J by 4 bases. Here the CDR3 DNA reads TGTGCCAGCACTGCGGGAGCAGATACGCAGTATTTT. This codes for CASTAGADTQYF.

V and J are TRBV7-8 and TRBJ1-1; D is uncertain. The germline CDR1 and CDR2 sequences are SGHVS and FQNEAQ. The CDR3 is 12 residues long. V was pared by 1 base and J by 6 bases, with 6 bases between. This CDR3 is CASSLVTPEAFF. The DNA for the CDR3 is TGTGCCAGCAGCTTAGTCACACCTGAAGCTTTCTTT.

The rearrangement joins TRBV7-2 to TRBJ2-1; maybe TRBD2 (6 bases). The CDR3 length is 14 residues. Germline CDR1 and CDR2: SGHTA and FQGNSA. V was shortened by 6 bases and J by 8 bases, with 17 bases between the two germline ends. The CDR3 reads CASRSAGGTDEQFF. The DNA for the CDR3 is TGTGCCAGCAGGTCCGCTGGGGGGACCGATGAGCAGTTCTTC. The full variable domain, its missing parts supplied by reference TRBV7-2 and TRBJ2-1, is GAGVSQSPSNKVTEKGKDVELRCDPISGHTALYWYRQSLGQGLEFLIYFQGNSAPDKSGLPSDRFSAERTGGSVSTLTIQRTQQEDSAVYLCASRSAGGTDEQFFGPGTRLTVL.

The chain couples TRBV6-5 to TRBJ2-1; possibly TRBD1 or TRBD2 for D (5 bases each). Germline CDR1 MNHEY, CDR2 SVGAGI. V gave up 2 bases and J gave up 1 base, with 6 bases separating them. The CDR3 totals 14 residues. The CDR3 region has the DNA TGTGCCAGCAGTTACGGGACGTCCTACAATGAGCAGTTCTTC. Amino acids: CASSYGTSYNEQFF.

V gene TRBV18 combines with J gene TRBJ2-3; the match to TRBD1 covers 8 bases. Unmatched junction bases numbered 4, after V lost 4 bases and J lost 1 base. CDR3 length: 15 residues. Germline V gives CDR1 KGHSH, CDR2 LQKENI. DNA of the CDR3: TGTGCCAGCTCACGAGACAGGGGCGGCACAGATACGCAGTATTTT. Translated: CASSRDRGGTDTQYF.

The J gene is TRBJ2-7, the V gene TRBV11-2, with 9 bases lining up with TRBD2. Germline assignment: CDR1 SGHAT and CDR2 FQNNGV. The V and J ends lost 5 bases and 4 bases, in that order; junction bases with no gene match: 9. This CDR3 is built from 15 residues. The CDR3 loop reads CASSIPGSGSYEQYF. CDR3 nucleotide sequence: TGTGCCAGCAGCATCCCGGGTAGCGGGAGTTACGAGCAGTACTTC.

J is TRBJ2-6 and V is TRBV12-3 or TRBV12-4; D may be TRBD2 (6 bases). The CDR3 has 18 amino acids. V dropped 3 bases and J dropped 10 bases, with 25 bases sitting between them. The CDR3 DNA follows: TGTGCCAGCAGTTTCCCCGAGTCTACAACTAGCCGCTATAACGTCCTGACTTTC. Encoded protein: CASSFPESTTSRYNVLTF.

This clonotype has at least ten counts. The J gene is TRBJ2-5, the V gene TRBV12-3 or TRBV12-4, with 10 bases fitting TRBD1. The trim removed 11 bases at V and 4 bases at J, leaving 10 bases unmatched. The CDR3 contains 14 residues. The CDR3 region has the DNA TGTGCCGTCTCTACCGGGACAGGGGTAGAGACCCAGTACTTC. This translates into CAVSTGTGVETQYF.

This clonotype was found a few times. The chain combines TRBV12-1 with TRBJ2-1. TRBV12-1 is given as a pseudogene. The CDR3 is 12 amino acids. CDR3 sequence reads: CASSFLHDEQFF. Written as DNA, the CDR3 is TGTGCCAGCAGCTTCCTGCACGATGAGCAGTTCTTC.

The chain joins TRBV7-8 to TRBJ1-5; D is ambiguous. The CDR3 runs 15 residues. V was trimmed by 7 bases and J by 0 bases, leaving 13 bases between them. Germline CDR1 and CDR2: SGHVS and FQNEAQ. The CDR3 DNA sequence: TGTGCCAGCACCGGCCGGGCTAATAGCAATCAGCCCCAGCATTTT. It codes for CASTGRANSNQPQHF. The whole variable domain, remainder taken from reference TRBV7-8 and TRBJ1-5, is GAGVSQSPRYKVAKRGQDVALRCDPISGHVSLFWYQQALGQGPEFLTYFQNEAQLDKSGLPSDRFFAERPEGSVSTLKIQRTQQEDSAVYLCASTGRANSNQPQHFGDGTRLSIL.

The gene calls are TRBV28 and TRBJ2-7; 7 bases align to TRBD1. The V segment lost 3 bases and the J segment 3 bases; nucleotides outside the gene matches: 14. Germline values: CDR1 MDHEN, CDR2 SYDVKM. This CDR3 has 17 amino acids. The CDR3 sequence: CASSLALDRDRYYEQYF. The CDR3 nucleotides are TGTGCCAGCAGTTTGGCCCTGGATCGGGACAGATACTACGAGCAGTACTTC.

The chain carries TRBV20-1 and TRBJ2-1; D possibly corresponds to TRBD1 (5 bases). The V gene's germline CDR1 is DFQATT and CDR2 SNEGSKA (reference sequence). Trimming stripped 2 bases from V and 9 bases from J, with 11 bases between. The CDR3 consists of 12 residues. The DNA of the CDR3 is TGCAGTGCTAGAAGGGGATTGACTGAGCAGTTCTTC. Protein: CSARRGLTEQFF.

This clonotype was picked up a small number of times. This rearrangement joins TRBV12-3 or TRBV12-4 to TRBJ2-7; 8 bases match TRBD1. The CDR3 is 14 residues long. V lost 6 bases and J lost 0; bases outside the gene matches: 4. CDR3 DNA: TGTGCCAGCAGGTTCGGACAGGGCTCCTACGAGCAGTACTTC. Protein: CASRFGQGSYEQYF.

V and J are TRBV28 and TRBJ2-6; D uncertain. Trimming removed 7 bases from V and 4 bases from J, with 8 bases in between. This CDR3 is built from 13 residues. From germline, CDR1 is MDHEN and CDR2 SYDVKM. CDR3 nucleotide sequence: TGTGCCAGCACCCCAGTGGGGGCCAACGTCCTGACTTTC. Translating it yields CASTPVGANVLTF. Full variable domain (remainder filled in from reference TRBV28 and TRBJ2-6): DVKVTQSSRYLVKRTGEKVFLECVQDMDHENMFWYRQDPGLGLRLIYFSYDVKMKEKGDIPEGYSVSREKKERFSLILESASTNQTSMYLCASTPVGANVLTFGAGSRLTVL.